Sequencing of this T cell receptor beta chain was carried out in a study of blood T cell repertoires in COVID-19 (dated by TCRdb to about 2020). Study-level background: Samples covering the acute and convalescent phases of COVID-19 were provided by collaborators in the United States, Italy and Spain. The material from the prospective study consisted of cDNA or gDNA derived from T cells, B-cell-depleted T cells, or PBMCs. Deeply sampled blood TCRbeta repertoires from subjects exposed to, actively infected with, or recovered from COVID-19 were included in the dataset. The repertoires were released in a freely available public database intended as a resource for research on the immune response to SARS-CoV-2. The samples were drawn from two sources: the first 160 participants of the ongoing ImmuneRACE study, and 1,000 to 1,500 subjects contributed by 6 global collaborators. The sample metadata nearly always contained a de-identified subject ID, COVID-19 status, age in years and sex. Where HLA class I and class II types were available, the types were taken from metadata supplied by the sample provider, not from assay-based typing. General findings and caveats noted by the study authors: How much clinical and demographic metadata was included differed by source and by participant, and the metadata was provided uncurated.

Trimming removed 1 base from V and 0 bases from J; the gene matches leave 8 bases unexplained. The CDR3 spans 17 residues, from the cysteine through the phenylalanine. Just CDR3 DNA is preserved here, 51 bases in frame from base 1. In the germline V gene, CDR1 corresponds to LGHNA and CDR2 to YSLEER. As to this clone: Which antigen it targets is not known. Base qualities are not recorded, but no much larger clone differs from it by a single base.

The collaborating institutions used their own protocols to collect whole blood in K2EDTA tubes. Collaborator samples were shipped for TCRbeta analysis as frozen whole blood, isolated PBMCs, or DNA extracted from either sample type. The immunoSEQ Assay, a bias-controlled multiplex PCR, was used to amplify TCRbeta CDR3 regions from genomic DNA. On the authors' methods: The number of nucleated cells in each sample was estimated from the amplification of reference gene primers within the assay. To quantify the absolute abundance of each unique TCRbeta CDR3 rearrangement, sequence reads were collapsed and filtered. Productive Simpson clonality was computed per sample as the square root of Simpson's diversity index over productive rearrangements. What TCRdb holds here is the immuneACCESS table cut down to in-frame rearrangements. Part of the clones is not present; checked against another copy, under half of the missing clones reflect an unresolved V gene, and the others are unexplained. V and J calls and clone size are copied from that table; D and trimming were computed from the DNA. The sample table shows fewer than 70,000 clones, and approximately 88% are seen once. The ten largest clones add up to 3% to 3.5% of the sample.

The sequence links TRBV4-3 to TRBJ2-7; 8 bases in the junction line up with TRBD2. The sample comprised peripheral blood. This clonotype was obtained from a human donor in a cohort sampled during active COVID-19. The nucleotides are TGCGCCAGCAGCCAAGTCTCTGGGACTAGAGTCTCCTACGAGCAGTACTTC. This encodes CASSQVSGTRVSYEQYF.